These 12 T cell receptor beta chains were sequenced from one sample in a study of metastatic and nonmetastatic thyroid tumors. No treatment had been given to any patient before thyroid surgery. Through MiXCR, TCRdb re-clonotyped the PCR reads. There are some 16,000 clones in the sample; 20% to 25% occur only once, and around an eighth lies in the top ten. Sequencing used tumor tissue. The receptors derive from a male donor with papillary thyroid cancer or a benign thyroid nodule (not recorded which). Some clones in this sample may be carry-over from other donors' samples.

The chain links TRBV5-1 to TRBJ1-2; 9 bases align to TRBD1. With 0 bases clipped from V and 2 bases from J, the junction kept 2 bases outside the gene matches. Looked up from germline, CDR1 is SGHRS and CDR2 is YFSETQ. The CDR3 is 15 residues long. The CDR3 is CASSLGGQGNYGYTF. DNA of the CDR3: TGCGCCAGCAGCTTGGGGGGACAGGGAAACTATGGCTACACCTTC.

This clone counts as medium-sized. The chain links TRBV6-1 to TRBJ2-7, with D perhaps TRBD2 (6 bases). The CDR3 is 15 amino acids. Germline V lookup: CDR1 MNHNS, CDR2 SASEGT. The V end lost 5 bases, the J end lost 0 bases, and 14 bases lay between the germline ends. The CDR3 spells CASSTSGGISYEQYF. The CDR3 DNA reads TGTGCCAGCAGTACGTCAGGCGGGATCTCCTACGAGCAGTACTTC.

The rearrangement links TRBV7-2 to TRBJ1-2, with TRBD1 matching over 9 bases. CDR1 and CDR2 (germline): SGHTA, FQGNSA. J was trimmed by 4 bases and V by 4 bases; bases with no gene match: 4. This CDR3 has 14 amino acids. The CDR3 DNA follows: TGTGCCAGCAGCTCTGCGGGACAGGGCTATGGCTACACCTTC. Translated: CASSSAGQGYGYTF.

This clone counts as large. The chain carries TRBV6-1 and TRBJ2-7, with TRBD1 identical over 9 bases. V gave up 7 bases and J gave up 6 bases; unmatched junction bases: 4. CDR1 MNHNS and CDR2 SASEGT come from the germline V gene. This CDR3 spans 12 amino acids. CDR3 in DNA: TGTGCCAGCATAGGGACAGGGTTCGAGCAGTACTTC. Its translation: CASIGTGFEQYF.

The CDR3 spells CASSLAVLTDTQYF. In DNA, the CDR3 is TGTGCCAGCAGCTTAGCGGTCTTGACAGATACGCAGTATTTT. The chain uses TRBV7-2 and TRBJ2-3, with D uncertain. V dropped 0 bases and J dropped 3 bases, with 7 bases sitting between them. Germline CDR1 reads SGHTA; CDR2 reads FQGNSA. The CDR3 totals 14 residues.

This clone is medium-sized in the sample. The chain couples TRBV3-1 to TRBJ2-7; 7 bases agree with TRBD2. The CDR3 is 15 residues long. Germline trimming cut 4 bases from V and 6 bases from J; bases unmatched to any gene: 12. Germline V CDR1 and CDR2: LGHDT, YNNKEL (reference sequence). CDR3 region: CASSPLPREEGEQYF. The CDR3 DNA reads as TGTGCCAGCAGCCCTCTTCCACGGGAGGAGGGCGAGCAGTACTTC.

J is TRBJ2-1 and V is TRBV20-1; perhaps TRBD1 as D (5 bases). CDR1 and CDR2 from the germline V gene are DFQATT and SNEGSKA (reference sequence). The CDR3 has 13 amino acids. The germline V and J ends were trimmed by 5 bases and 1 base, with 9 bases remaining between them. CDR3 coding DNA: TGCAGTGCTCCCGGACAATCCTACAATGAGCAGTTCTTC. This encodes CSAPGQSYNEQFF.

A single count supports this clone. CDR3: CASSLGLAGVLEQFF. The CDR3 nucleotides read TGTGCCAGCAGCTTAGGACTAGCGGGAGTACTTGAGCAGTTCTTC. V usage is TRBV11-2 and J usage is TRBJ2-1; 12 bases fit TRBD2. Per germline, CDR1 SGHAT and CDR2 FQNNGV. J gave up 9 bases and V 1 base, and 4 bases lay outside the gene matches. CDR3 length equals 15 residues.

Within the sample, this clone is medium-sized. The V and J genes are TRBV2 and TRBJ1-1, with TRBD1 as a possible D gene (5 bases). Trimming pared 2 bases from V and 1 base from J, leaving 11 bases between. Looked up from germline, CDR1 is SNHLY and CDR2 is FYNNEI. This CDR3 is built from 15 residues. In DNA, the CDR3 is TGTGCCAGCAGTGAACAATTGCAGGGGAACACTGAAGCTTTCTTT. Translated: CASSEQLQGNTEAFF.

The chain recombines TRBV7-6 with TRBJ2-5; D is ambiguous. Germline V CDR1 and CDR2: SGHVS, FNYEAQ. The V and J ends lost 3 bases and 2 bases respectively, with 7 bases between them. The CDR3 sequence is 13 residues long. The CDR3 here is CASSFGIQETQYF. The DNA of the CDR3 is TGTGCCAGCAGCTTTGGCATACAAGAGACCCAGTACTTC.

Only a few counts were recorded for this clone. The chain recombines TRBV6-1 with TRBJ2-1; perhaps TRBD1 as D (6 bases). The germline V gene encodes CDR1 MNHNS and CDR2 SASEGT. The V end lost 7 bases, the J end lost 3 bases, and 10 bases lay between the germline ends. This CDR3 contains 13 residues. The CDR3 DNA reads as TGTGCCAGCAAGGCAGGGGACTACAATGAGCAGTTCTTC. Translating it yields CASKAGDYNEQFF.

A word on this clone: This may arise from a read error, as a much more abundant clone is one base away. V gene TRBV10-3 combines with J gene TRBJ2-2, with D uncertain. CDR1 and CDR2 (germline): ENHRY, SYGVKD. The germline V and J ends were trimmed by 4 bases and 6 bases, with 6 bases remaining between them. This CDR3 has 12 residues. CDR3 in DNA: TGTGCCATCAGTGTCTGGTCCGGGGAGCTGTTTTTT. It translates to CAISVWSGELFF.